The rows below give T cell receptor beta chains drawn from one sample of a study of blood T cells in healthy people across ages. TCRdb fed the 5' RACE reads into MiXCR, producing one record per CDR3 protein. This table holds some 1.4 million distinct CDR3 sequences, 42% found once. The material sequenced was blood. All receptors come from a woman in her late teens or twenties in good health. Both conserved end residues are part of each CDR3. The D gene is left open where the match is weak. Clone size is shown for a subset of rows, as once, few, many or a class of expanded clone.

cdr3_length,d_call,j_call,v_call,clone_size,cdr3_nt,cdr3_aa
13,TRBD1,TRBJ2-1,TRBV7-9,.,TGTGCCAATGCCGGGACAGGAAGCGATGAGCAGTTCTTC,CANAGTGSDEQFF
14,TRBD1,TRBJ2-5,TRBV12-3/TRBV12-4,.,TGTGCCAGCAGTACCGGGACAGGCACCAATGAGCAGTACTTC,CASSTGTGTNEQYF
16,TRBD1,TRBJ1-2,TRBV5-1,.,TGCGCCAGCAGCTTGGCGGGGGACAGGACCTACTATGGCTACACCTTC,CASSLAGDRTYYGYTF
16,TRBD1,TRBJ2-5,TRBV7-3,.,TGTGCCAGCAGCTTAGGATTTGGCACAGGGGTAGAGACCCAGTACTTC,CASSLGFGTGVETQYF
18,TRBD2,TRBJ2-3,TRBV7-2,few,TGTGCCAGCAGCGAACTAGCGGGGGATCCAACATTCCCAGATACGCAGTATTTT,CASSELAGDPTFPDTQYF
16,.,TRBJ2-3,TRBV20-1,.,TGCAGTGCTACGCACAAGTCGGGACTCAGCACAGATACGCAGTATTTT,CSATHKSGLSTDTQYF
15,.,TRBJ2-1,TRBV6-6,few,TGTGCCAGCATCCTGGGGTCTGGCAGCTACAATGAGCAGTTCTTC,CASILGSGSYNEQFF
15,.,TRBJ2-5,TRBV7-9,.,TGTGCCAGCAGCACTGGGACCCGAAGGTTCGGGACCCAGTACTTC,CASSTGTRRFGTQYF
14,.,TRBJ1-1,TRBV6-5,few,TGTGCCAGCAGTTACTCGAGAGGACGCCCTGAAGCTTTCTTT,CASSYSRGRPEAFF
14,TRBD1,TRBJ1-5,TRBV25-1,few,TGTGCCAGCAGTGCCGGGACAGTCCCCCAGCCCCAGCATTTT,CASSAGTVPQPQHF
15,TRBD2,TRBJ2-5,TRBV12-3/TRBV12-4,.,TGTGCCAGCAAACGGGGGGGCTGGACCCAAGAGACCCAGTACTTC,CASKRGGWTQETQYF
16,TRBD2,TRBJ2-7,TRBV5-1,once,TGCGCCAGCAGCTTGGCCGGGGTCGGGGGGTTGGAAGAGCAGTACTTC,CASSLAGVGGLEEQYF
13,.,TRBJ2-3,TRBV20-1,.,TGCAGTGCTAGCTATCAGGGTTCAGATACGCAGTATTTT,CSASYQGSDTQYF
16,.,TRBJ2-5,TRBV29-1,few,TGCAGCGTTGAAGGTTGGGGGAGAGGGAACCAAGAGACCCAGTACTTC,CSVEGWGRGNQETQYF
14,.,TRBJ2-1,TRBV3-1,few,TGTGCCAGCAGCCATTTTGACAGGATCGGTGAGCAGTTCTTC,CASSHFDRIGEQFF
16,TRBD1,TRBJ2-1,TRBV25-1,.,TGTGCCAGCAGTGAAGACAGGGGTCACTCCTACAATGAGCAGTTCTTC,CASSEDRGHSYNEQFF